The clone carrying this T cell receptor (beta chain) ranks as medium-sized (0.01 to 0.1%). Its specificity is not known. V shed 5 bases and J 3 bases; nucleotides not matched to a gene: 4. The CDR3 consists of 15 residues. CDR1 and CDR2 from the germline V gene are SEHNR and FQNEAQ (reference sequence). BIOMED2 TRB-A/B primer pools were used in multiplex TRB PCR. TCRdb reanalysed the multiplex PCR reads using MiXCR and keeps one entry per CDR3 protein. The sample consists of under 5,500 distinct CDR3 sequences, 27% of them appearing once. TRB was amplified from around 230-520 ng of blood genomic DNA. These data originate in a study of T and B cells in COVID-19 patients. Study-wide background: Recovered patients mostly had mild to moderate COVID-19 managed as outpatients.

Study findings and constraints: Symptomatic-phase blood samples from mildly ill patients and early samples from severe cases were scarce.

The sequence was collected from a human donor with active COVID-19. The V call is TRBV7-9, the J call TRBJ2-2; the match to TRBD1 covers 9 bases. Sequenced: blood. Here the CDR3 DNA reads TGTGCCAGCAGCCACCGGGACAGGGACACCGGGGAGCTGTTTTTT. Residues: CASSHRDRDTGELFF.